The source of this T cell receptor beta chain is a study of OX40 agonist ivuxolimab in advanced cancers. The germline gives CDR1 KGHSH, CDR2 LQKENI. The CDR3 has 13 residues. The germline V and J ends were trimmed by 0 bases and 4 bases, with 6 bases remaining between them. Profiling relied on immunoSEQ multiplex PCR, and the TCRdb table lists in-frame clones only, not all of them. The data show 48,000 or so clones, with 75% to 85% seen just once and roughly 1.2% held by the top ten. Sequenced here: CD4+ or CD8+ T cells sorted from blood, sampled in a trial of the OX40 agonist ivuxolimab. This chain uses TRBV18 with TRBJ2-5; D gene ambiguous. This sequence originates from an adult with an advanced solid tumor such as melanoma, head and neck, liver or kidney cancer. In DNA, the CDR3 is TGTGCCAGCTCACCACCGGGTTCAGAGACCCAGTACTTC. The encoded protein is CASSPPGSETQYF.